This record covers a single T cell receptor (beta chain). Its antigen is not identified. It was CD45RO-negative cells, positively selected for CCR7, that made up naive CD8 cells, with terminally differentiated effector memory CD45RA+ cells excluded. The data stem from a study of shared clonotypes between healthy human individuals. At the level of the study: Used for every donor were three CD4 naive, three CD4 memory, two CD8 naive and one CD8 memory plate. Overall study findings and caveats: Generally, estimated richness proved larger in naive subsets than it did in memory subsets. Naive CD4 clonotypes overlapped across a few donors at roughly 5.1%.

The data were produced by immunoSEQ multiplex PCR, yet TCRdb's version contains in-frame clones alone and is incomplete. This sample has millions of clones, with roughly 95% found just once. Germline V gene lookup returns CDR1 SGDLS and CDR2 YYNGEE. The V end lost 0 bases, the J end lost 2 bases, and 12 bases lay between the germline ends. The CDR3 extends over 15 amino acids. Sequenced sample: naive CD8+ T cells sorted from blood. The receptor's source is a man between 18 and 35 years old in good health. This rearrangement joins TRBV9 to TRBJ2-7; D is unclear. The CDR3 here is CASSVGWGGAYEQYF. CDR3 DNA: TGTGCCAGCAGCGTAGGGTGGGGTGGAGCCTACGAGCAGTACTTC. Drawing the rest from reference TRBV9 and TRBJ2-7, the complete variable domain is DSGVTQTPKHLITATGQRVTLRCSPRSGDLSVYWYQQSLDQGLQFLIQYYNGEERAKGNILERFSAQQFPDLHSELNLSSLELGDSALYFCASSVGWGGAYEQYFGPGTRLTVT.